This T cell receptor (beta chain) came from a study of post-analysis software for immune sequencing data. Libraries were made from TCR beta cDNA, and they carried unique molecular identifiers. TCRdb called the PCR reads again in MiXCR, with one record for every CDR3 protein. There are about 160,000 distinct CDR3 sequences in the sample; roughly 40% occur only once, and roughly 28% lies in the top ten. V shed 3 bases, J shed 6 bases, and the junction held 11 bases outside the gene matches. Germline V lookup: CDR1 KGHDR, CDR2 SFDVKD. CDR3 length: 17 residues. Sequencing was performed on blood, taken after autologous hematopoietic stem cell transplantation. This TCR was recovered from a girl aged 10 to 17 with multiple sclerosis. The gene calls are TRBV24-1 and TRBJ2-1; 9 bases align to TRBD2. This CDR3 reads CATSDPILAGTINEQFF. The CDR3 DNA reads as TGTGCCACCAGTGATCCAATCCTAGCGGGAACAATCAATGAGCAGTTCTTC.